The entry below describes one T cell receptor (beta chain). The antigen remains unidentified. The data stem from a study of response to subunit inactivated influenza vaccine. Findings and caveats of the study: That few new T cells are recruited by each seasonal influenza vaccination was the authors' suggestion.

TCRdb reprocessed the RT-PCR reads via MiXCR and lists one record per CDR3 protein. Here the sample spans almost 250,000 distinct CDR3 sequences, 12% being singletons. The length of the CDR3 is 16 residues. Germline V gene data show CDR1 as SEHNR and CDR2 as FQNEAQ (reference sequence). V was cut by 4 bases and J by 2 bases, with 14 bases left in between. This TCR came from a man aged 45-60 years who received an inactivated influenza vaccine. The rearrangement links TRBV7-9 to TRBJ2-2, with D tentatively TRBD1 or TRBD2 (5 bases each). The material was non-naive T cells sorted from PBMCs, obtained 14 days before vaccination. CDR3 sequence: CASSSPWGPNTGELFF. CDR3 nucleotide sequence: TGTGCCAGCAGCTCCCCTTGGGGACCCAACACCGGGGAGCTGTTTTTT.